The 4 T cell receptor beta chains below come from one sample, sequenced in a study of vaccination and CD4 T cells after COVID-19. Treatment meaning: roughly 10-day PBMC culture with coronavirus spike peptide pools or control peptides (ViraFEST assay). Antigens for these TCRs are unknown. Sequencing of cultured CD4+ T cell DNA used the Oncomine TCR Beta short-read assay. TCRdb itself ran the PCR reads through MiXCR, one entry per CDR3 protein. The sample lists about 25,000 distinct CDR3 sequences, 60% to 80% occurring once. The source was CD4+ T cells from blood, cultured in vitro, collected after SARS-CoV-2 vaccination. All receptors come from a human donor who received a COVID-19 vaccine.

This chain's CDR3 is CASSLARNTEAFF. CDR3 bases: TGCGCCAGCAGCTTGGCCAGGAACACTGAAGCTTTCTTT. The chain has TRBV5-1 and TRBJ1-1; the D is unclear. This CDR3 is built from 13 residues. Germline loops: CDR1 SGHRS, CDR2 YFSETQ. Deletions cut 0 bases from V and 1 base from J, with 4 bases between.

This chain links TRBV12-3 or TRBV12-4 with TRBJ1-6, with 7 bases aligning to TRBD1. The CDR3 spans 15 residues. The V and J ends lost 4 bases and 9 bases, in that order; junction bases with no gene match: 9. CDR3 sequence: CASSSAPGGGSPLHF. The CDR3, as DNA: TGTGCCAGCAGTTCCGCCCCAGGGGGAGGTTCACCCCTCCACTTT.

The chain carries TRBV7-2 and TRBJ2-3; tentative D call: TRBD1 (8 bases). Deletions cut 6 bases from V and 5 bases from J, with 21 bases between. The CDR3 has 16 amino acids. Germline-derived CDR1 and CDR2 are SGHTA and FQGNSA. The CDR3 region has the DNA TGTGCCAGCAGTCCAGGGGGCGAGCGGGGTAGAGATACGCAGTATTTT. Amino acid sequence: CASSPGGERGRDTQYF.

The V gene is TRBV11-2, the J gene TRBJ2-7; no definite D call. This CDR3 is built from 12 residues. V shed 8 bases and J shed 3 bases, with 11 bases lying between them. Germline CDR1 SGHAT, CDR2 FQNNGV. Here the CDR3 DNA reads TGTGCCAGCCGATCCCCAAACTACGAGCAGTACTTC. This gives the protein CASRSPNYEQYF.